This T cell receptor (beta chain) was recorded in a study of shared clonotypes between healthy human individuals. Approximately 30,000 T cell genomes (roughly 190 ng DNA) went into each sorted-subset replicate. Clones were sequenced by immunoSEQ multiplex PCR, and TCRdb holds only the in-frame ones, with some missing. The sample comprises around 1.9 million clones, 93% of which are singletons, and approximately 1.7% rests with the top ten. Remarks on this clone: What it binds is not known. The same CDR3 also results from other DNA sequences found in this sample.

CDR1 MDHEN and CDR2 SYDVKM come from the germline V gene. Trimming removed 7 bases at V and 6 bases at J, with 13 bases between. CDR3 length: 12 amino acids. Broader study findings: Naive subsets generally exceeded memory subsets in estimated richness. Generation probabilities were higher for clonotypes shared across all four sorted-subset donors than for unshared ones.

Terminally differentiated effector memory CD45RA+ cells were left out of the naive CD8 fraction, which was CD45RO-negative and positively selected for CCR7. The J gene is TRBJ2-7, the V gene TRBV28; D call uncertain. The sequence came from a young man in good health. Some clones in this sample may be carry-over from other donors' samples. Source material: naive CD8+ T cells from PBMCs. In DNA, the CDR3 is TGTGCCAGCACCTTACCCCCCGGCGAGCAGTACTTC. It encodes CASTLPPGEQYF.